This TCR beta chain was sequenced for a study of shared clonotypes between healthy human individuals. V was pared by 3 bases and J by 6 bases, with 20 bases between. This CDR3 region has 16 residues. Germline CDR1 is SGDLS and CDR2 is YYNGEE. Deep-level settings were used for running the assay. The data were produced by immunoSEQ multiplex PCR, yet TCRdb's version contains in-frame clones alone and is incomplete. The sample records millions of clones, 85% to 95% being singletons. The study drew its donors from healthy HIV-negative adults without recent acute infections or vaccinations. Note on this clone: Its antigen remains unidentified.

General study points: Large depth notwithstanding, sorted-subset sequencing proved incomplete by rarefaction.

The sequence came from a man aged 18-30 years in good health. The rearrangement links TRBV9 to TRBJ2-3; D may be TRBD1 (5 bases). The source material was naive CD4+ T cells sorted from blood. Subset: CD45RA+ positively selected. The DNA of the CDR3 is TGTGCCAGCAGCGCATCAGGGCTAGGGGAAGGGGATACGCAGTATTTT. Protein: CASSASGLGEGDTQYF.